This is a list of T cell receptor beta chains from one sample in a study of cytomegalovirus exposure and HLA in healthy donors. The assay was immunoSEQ multiplex PCR, and TCRdb's table has in-frame clones only and misses some. The sample has 100,000 to 130,000 clones; approximately 95% are singletons. The sequencing sample was made of PBMCs. The receptors were gathered from a woman aged 18-29 years in good health and CMV-seronegative. CDR3s include the opening cysteine and the closing phenylalanine or tryptophan. D genes are given only for firm matches. Clone size is shown for a subset of rows, as once, few, many or a class of expanded clone.

19 | TRBJ1-6 | . | . | TRBV28 | CASSPYPRQPSSYNSPLHF | TGTGCCAGCAGTCCCTACCCCCGACAGCCCAGCTCCTATAATTCACCCCTCCACTTT
15 | TRBJ2-7 | . | . | TRBV18 | CASSPPARSQYEQYF | TGTGCCAGCTCACCGCCCGCCAGGTCCCAATACGAGCAGTACTTC
17 | TRBJ1-5 | . | . | TRBV4-1 | CASSQDTGHYSNQPQHF | TGCGCCAGCAGCCAAGATACCGGACACTATAGCAATCAGCCCCAGCATTTT
15 | TRBJ2-7 | TRBD2 | . | TRBV6-1 | CASSEGTRAAYEQYF | TGTGCCAGCAGTGAAGGGACTAGAGCCGCTTACGAGCAGTACTTC
12 | TRBJ1-2 | . | . | TRBV2 | CASSAGFYGYTF | TGTGCCAGCAGCGCAGGGTTTTATGGCTACACCTTC
17 | TRBJ2-2 | . | . | TRBV11-3 | CASSSPLGTPNTGELFF | TGTGCCAGCAGCTCGCCGTTAGGGACACCCAACACCGGGGAGCTGTTTTTT
17 | TRBJ2-5 | TRBD2 | . | TRBV18 | CASSPPGLAGGMETQYF | TGTGCCAGCTCACCACCTGGACTAGCGGGGGGGATGGAGACCCAGTACTTC
15 | TRBJ2-3 | . | . | TRBV19 | CASSSNRVSADTQYF | TGTGCCAGTAGTTCAAACAGGGTGTCCGCAGATACGCAGTATTTT
13 | TRBJ1-1 | TRBD1 | . | TRBV6-1 | CASSVEAGGFAFF | TGTGCCAGCAGTGTCGAGGCAGGGGGCTTCGCTTTCTTT
17 | TRBJ1-5 | TRBD1 | . | TRBV11-2 | CASSPGRVSGGPSAQHF | TGTGCCAGCAGCCCCGGCCGAGTTTCAGGGGGACCCTCGGCCCAGCATTTT
19 | TRBJ1-6 | TRBD1 | . | TRBV5-5 | CASSRAGDRGSSYNSPLHF | TGTGCCAGCAGCCGAGCCGGGGACAGGGGGAGCTCCTATAATTCACCCCTCCACTTT
14 | TRBJ1-1 | TRBD1 | . | TRBV10-3 | CAITPGQGGVEAFF | TGTGCCATCACCCCGGGACAGGGTGGAGTTGAAGCTTTCTTT
15 | TRBJ1-4 | . | few | TRBV7-2 | CASSPRHTTNEKLFF | TGTGCCAGCAGCCCTCGACACACAACTAATGAAAAACTGTTTTTT
14 | TRBJ2-5 | TRBD2 | . | TRBV7-9 | CASSPSGGPETQYF | TGTGCCAGCAGCCCTAGCGGGGGGCCGGAGACCCAGTACTTC
14 | TRBJ2-5 | TRBD1 | . | TRBV6-5 | CASSYGDSGETQYF | TGTGCCAGCAGTTACGGGGACAGCGGCGAGACCCAGTACTTC
14 | TRBJ2-1 | TRBD2 | . | TRBV5-4 | CASSLGLAGGHKFF | TGTGCCAGCAGCCTGGGACTAGCGGGGGGGCACAAGTTCTTC
15 | TRBJ2-1 | TRBD1 | . | TRBV4-3 | CASSRIQGAENEQFF | TGCGCCAGCAGTCGGATACAGGGGGCAGAGAATGAGCAGTTCTTC
15 | TRBJ1-1 | . | . | TRBV4-3 | CASSQDSAGNTEAFF | TGCGCCAGCAGCCAAGATTCTGCAGGGAATACTGAAGCTTTCTTT
15 | TRBJ2-5 | . | . | TRBV9 | CASSVDSGRGETQYF | TGTGCCAGCAGCGTAGACAGCGGTCGGGGAGAGACCCAGTACTTC
15 | TRBJ2-3 | TRBD2 | . | TRBV5-1 | CASSQLAASTDTQYF | TGCGCCAGCAGTCAACTAGCGGCTAGCACAGATACGCAGTATTTT
16 | TRBJ2-7 | TRBD1 | . | TRBV5-4 | CASSSTGTGFSYEQYF | TGTGCCAGCAGTTCTACCGGGACAGGGTTCTCCTACGAGCAGTACTTC
16 | TRBJ2-5 | . | . | TRBV28 | CASSSKRTGSRETQYF | TGTGCCAGCAGTTCCAAGCGGACTGGAAGTCGAGAGACCCAGTACTTC
14 | TRBJ2-5 | . | . | TRBV5-1 | CASSLEARQETQYF | TGCGCCAGCAGCTTGGAGGCCAGGCAAGAGACCCAGTACTTC
14 | TRBJ2-1 | . | . | TRBV5-4 | CASSLGAGSNEQFF | TGTGCCAGCAGCTTGGGCGCAGGTTCCAATGAGCAGTTCTTC
14 | TRBJ1-2 | TRBD1 | . | TRBV6-5 | CASSKTGGQRGYTF | TGTGCCAGCAGTAAGACAGGGGGTCAACGGGGCTACACCTTC
14 | TRBJ2-7 | TRBD1 | once | TRBV11-2 | CASSQQGATREQYF | TGTGCCAGCAGTCAACAGGGGGCTACGCGCGAGCAGTACTTC
12 | TRBJ2-1 | . | . | TRBV7-2 | CASSLRDFGQFF | TGTGCCAGCAGCTTGCGGGACTTCGGGCAGTTCTTC
14 | TRBJ1-5 | . | . | TRBV28 | CASSFSGGFQPQHF | TGTGCCAGCAGTTTTTCGGGAGGATTTCAGCCCCAGCATTTT
13 | TRBJ1-1 | TRBD1 | . | TRBV7-9 | CASSSQGAAEAFF | TGTGCCAGCAGTTCACAGGGGGCGGCTGAAGCTTTCTTT
14 | TRBJ1-1 | . | once | TRBV5-6 | CASSLRTQNTEAFF | TGTGCCAGCAGCTTACGGACACAGAACACTGAAGCTTTCTTT
12 | TRBJ2-7 | TRBD1 | . | TRBV18 | CASSDREYEQYF | TGTGCCAGCTCAGACAGGGAATACGAGCAGTACTTC
17 | TRBJ2-2 | TRBD2 | . | TRBV9 | CASSVGRGAGNTGELFF | TGTGCCAGCAGCGTAGGGCGGGGGGCAGGGAACACCGGGGAGCTGTTTTTT
14 | TRBJ1-2 | TRBD1 | once | TRBV15 | CATSRDLTGAGYTF | TGTGCCACCAGCAGAGATTTGACAGGGGCTGGCTACACCTTC
15 | TRBJ1-5 | . | once | TRBV30 | CAWSVQGGGNQPQHF | TGTGCCTGGAGTGTGCAGGGCGGGGGTAATCAGCCCCAGCATTTT
14 | TRBJ2-7 | TRBD2 | . | TRBV6-5 | CAFYRGGGPYEQYF | TGTGCCTTCTATCGAGGCGGGGGGCCCTACGAGCAGTACTTC
16 | TRBJ1-2 | TRBD1 | . | TRBV13 | CASSLGLAGGDRGYTF | TGTGCCAGCAGCTTAGGATTGGCAGGGGGTGACCGTGGCTACACCTTC
13 | TRBJ2-7 | . | . | TRBV2 | CASSEGQSYEQYF | TGTGCCAGCAGTGAGGGGCAGAGCTACGAGCAGTACTTC
15 | TRBJ2-7 | TRBD2 | . | TRBV9 | CASSKLAGGPYEQYF | TGTGCCAGCAGCAAACTAGCGGGGGGCCCCTACGAGCAGTACTTC
13 | TRBJ2-1 | . | . | TRBV15 | CATSRDDRYEQFF | TGTGCCACCAGCAGAGACGACAGGTATGAGCAGTTCTTC
15 | TRBJ2-7 | TRBD1 | . | TRBV19 | CASSMNGQGAYEQYF | TGTGCCAGTAGTATGAATGGGCAGGGGGCCTACGAGCAGTACTTC
13 | TRBJ1-2 | . | . | TRBV27 | CASSWTANYGYTF | TGTGCCAGCAGTTGGACTGCTAACTATGGCTACACCTTC
16 | TRBJ2-1 | TRBD2 | once | TRBV5-1 | CASSHGTSGGYNEQFF | TGCGCCAGCAGCCACGGGACTAGCGGGGGGTACAATGAGCAGTTCTTC